This record looks at one T cell receptor (beta chain) sequence and its context. As yet, its antigen is unknown. The PCR employed 60 Vbeta primers together with 13 Jbeta primers. Generated by immunoSEQ multiplex PCR, the TCRdb table keeps only in-frame clones and is missing some. The sample lists approximately 110,000 clones; around three quarters were seen once. This specimen belongs to a study of cytomegalovirus exposure and HLA in healthy donors. Study results and limitations: With further analysis later on, most CMV-associated TCR beta chains appeared HLA-restricted.

This CDR3 region has 12 residues. Unmatched junction bases numbered 3, after V lost 6 bases and J lost 10 bases. Germline loops: CDR1 MNHEY, CDR2 SVGAGI. The chain employs TRBV6-5 and TRBJ2-1, with 10 bases aligning to TRBD1. This receptor was taken from a man in his forties in good health and CMV-seronegative. The source material was PBMCs. The DNA for the CDR3 is TGTGCCAGCAGGACAGGGGGCAACGAGCAGTTCTTC. It codes for CASRTGGNEQFF.